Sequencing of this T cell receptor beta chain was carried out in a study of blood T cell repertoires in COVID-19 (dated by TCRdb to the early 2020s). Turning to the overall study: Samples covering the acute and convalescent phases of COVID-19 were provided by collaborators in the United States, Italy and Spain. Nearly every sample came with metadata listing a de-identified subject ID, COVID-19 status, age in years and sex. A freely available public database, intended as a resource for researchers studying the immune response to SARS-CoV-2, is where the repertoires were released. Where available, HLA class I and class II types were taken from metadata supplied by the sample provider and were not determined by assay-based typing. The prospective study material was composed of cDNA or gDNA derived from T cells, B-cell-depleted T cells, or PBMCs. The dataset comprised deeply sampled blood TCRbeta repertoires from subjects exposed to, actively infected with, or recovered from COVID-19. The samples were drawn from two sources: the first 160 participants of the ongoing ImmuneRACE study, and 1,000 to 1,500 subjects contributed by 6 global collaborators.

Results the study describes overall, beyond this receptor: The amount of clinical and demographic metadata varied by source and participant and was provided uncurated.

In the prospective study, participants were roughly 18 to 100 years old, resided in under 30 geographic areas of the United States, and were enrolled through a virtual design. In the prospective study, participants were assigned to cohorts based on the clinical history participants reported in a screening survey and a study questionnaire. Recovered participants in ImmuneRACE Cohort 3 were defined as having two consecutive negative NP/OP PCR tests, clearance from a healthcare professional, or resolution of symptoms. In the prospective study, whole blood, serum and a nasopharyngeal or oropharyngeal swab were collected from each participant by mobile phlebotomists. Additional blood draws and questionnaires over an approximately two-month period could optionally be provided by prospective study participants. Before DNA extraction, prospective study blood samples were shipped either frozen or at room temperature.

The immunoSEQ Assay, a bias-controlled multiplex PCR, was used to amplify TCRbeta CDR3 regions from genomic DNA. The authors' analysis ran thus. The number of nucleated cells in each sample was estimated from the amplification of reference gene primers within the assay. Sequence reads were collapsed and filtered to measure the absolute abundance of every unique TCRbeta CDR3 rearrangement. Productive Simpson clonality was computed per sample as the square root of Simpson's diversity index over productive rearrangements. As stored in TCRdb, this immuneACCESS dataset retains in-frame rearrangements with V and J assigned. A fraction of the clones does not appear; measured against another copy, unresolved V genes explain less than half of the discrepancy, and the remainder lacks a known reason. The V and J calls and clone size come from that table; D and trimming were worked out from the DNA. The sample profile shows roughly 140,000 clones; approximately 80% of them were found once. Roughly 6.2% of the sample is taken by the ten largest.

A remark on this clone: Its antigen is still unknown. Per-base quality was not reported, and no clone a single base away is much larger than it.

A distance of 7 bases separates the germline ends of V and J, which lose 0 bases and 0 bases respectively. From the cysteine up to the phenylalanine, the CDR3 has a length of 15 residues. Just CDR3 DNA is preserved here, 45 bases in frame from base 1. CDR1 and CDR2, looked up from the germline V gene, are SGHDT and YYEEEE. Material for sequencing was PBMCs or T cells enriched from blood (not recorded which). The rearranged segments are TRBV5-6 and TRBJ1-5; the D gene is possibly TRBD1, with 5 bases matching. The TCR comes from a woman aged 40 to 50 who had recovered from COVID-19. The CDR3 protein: CASSLGQISNQPQHF. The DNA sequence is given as TGTGCCAGCAGCTTGGGACAGATTAGCAATCAGCCCCAGCATTTT.